The sequence of this TCR beta chain was determined in a study of blood T cell repertoires in COVID-19. Using immunoSEQ multiplex PCR, the repertoire was profiled, and TCRdb retains in-frame clones only, with some absent. The sample carries approximately 150,000 clones, approximately 84% recorded once. V was shortened by 8 bases and J by 1 base, with 11 bases between the two germline ends. The CDR3 extends over 13 amino acids. Germline V gene sequence: CDR1 MNHEY, CDR2 SVGAGI. The sequencing sample was made of peripheral blood. This sequence was found in an older woman with acute or convalescent COVID-19. This chain joins TRBV6-5 and TRBJ1-2; D gene unclear. CDR3 residues: CASSQNHNYGYTF. The CDR3 DNA reads TGTGCCAGCTCCCAGAATCATAACTATGGCTACACCTTC.